These T cell receptor beta chains were read from a single sample in a study of cytotoxic CD8 clonotypes in ibrutinib-treated CLL. Profiled with immunoSEQ multiplex PCR; TCRdb holds only in-frame clones, not every one. The sample holds roughly 330,000 clones, approximately 67% seen once. The input for sequencing was PBMCs, taken after 36 months of ibrutinib treatment. The receptors shown here come from a human donor with chronic lymphocytic leukemia. CDR3s include the opening cysteine and the closing phenylalanine or tryptophan. Each record gives: CDR3 protein, CDR3 DNA, D gene, clone size, V gene, J gene. The D gene is left open where the match is weak. Expanded clones get a size class; other rows say once, few or many, or leave the size out.

CASRGTEPTVDFYEQYF	TGTGCCAGCAGAGGGACAGAGCCTACAGTAGATTTCTACGAGCAGTACTTC	TRBD1	-	TRBV2	TRBJ2-7
CATSRERRPTGELFF	TGTGCCACCAGCAGAGAGCGCCGCCCAACCGGGGAGCTGTTTTTT	-	-	TRBV15	TRBJ2-2
CASSQGISTYEQYF	TGCGCCAGCAGCCAAGGAATAAGCACCTACGAGCAGTACTTC	-	-	TRBV4-1	TRBJ2-7
CASSPLTNTGELFF	TGTGCCAGCAGCCCACTTACGAACACCGGGGAGCTGTTTTTT	-	-	TRBV7-3	TRBJ2-2
CASSQDWTGSAGYSYEQYF	TGCGCCAGCAGCCAAGATTGGACAGGGAGTGCGGGCTACTCCTACGAGCAGTACTTC	TRBD1	-	TRBV4-3	TRBJ2-7
CSVERGLEQFF	TGCAGCGTTGAGCGAGGTTTAGAGCAGTTCTTC	-	once	TRBV29-1	TRBJ2-1
CASKMGAYGYTF	TGTGCCAGCAAAATGGGCGCCTATGGCTACACCTTC	-	-	TRBV9	TRBJ1-2
CASSGPGELFF	TGTGCCAGCAGCGGGCCCGGGGAGCTGTTTTTT	-	few	TRBV9	TRBJ2-2
CASSFLRGQETQYF	TGTGCCAGCAGCTTTCTCAGGGGCCAAGAGACCCAGTACTTC	-	-	TRBV5-6	TRBJ2-5
CASSLNQNYGYTF	TGTGCCAGCAGTTTAAACCAGAACTATGGCTACACCTTC	-	-	TRBV27	TRBJ1-2
CASSLLVAYEQYF	TGCGCCAGCAGCTTACTAGTCGCCTACGAGCAGTACTTC	-	-	TRBV5-1	TRBJ2-7
CSVEVAAGAKNIQYF	TGCAGCGTTGAGGTGGCAGCGGGGGCCAAAAACATTCAGTACTTC	TRBD2	once	TRBV29-1	TRBJ2-4
CATSSPGPGKWETQYF	TGTGCCACCAGCAGCCCCGGCCCGGGAAAATGGGAGACCCAGTACTTC	-	-	TRBV15	TRBJ2-5
CASRATGTNEAFF	TGTGCCAGCAGGGCCACAGGGACCAATGAAGCTTTCTTT	-	-	TRBV2	TRBJ1-1
CASSITTGSEQYF	TGTGCCAGCAGCATAACGACAGGGAGCGAGCAGTACTTC	TRBD1	-	TRBV7-9	TRBJ2-7
CASSSDLNQPQHF	TGTGCCAGCAGCTCGGATCTCAATCAGCCCCAGCATTTT	-	-	TRBV7-6	TRBJ1-5
CASRPWGGLGNEQFF	TGTGCCAGCAGACCCTGGGGAGGGCTGGGCAATGAGCAGTTCTTC	TRBD2	-	TRBV28	TRBJ2-1
CASSPLLAGRYEQYF	TGTGCCAGCAGCCCTCTACTAGCGGGAAGATACGAGCAGTACTTC	TRBD2	few	TRBV2	TRBJ2-7
CASSQGVPGDTDTQYF	TGTGCCAGCAGCCAGGGGGTACCGGGGGACACAGATACGCAGTATTTT	-	-	TRBV11-3	TRBJ2-3
CASSSTSMGLANYGYTF	TGTGCCAGCAGCTCCACCTCGATGGGGTTAGCTAACTATGGCTACACCTTC	-	few	TRBV13	TRBJ1-2
CASSQERQGLTEAFF	TGTGCCAGCAGCCAAGAACGACAGGGGTTGACTGAAGCTTTCTTT	TRBD1	-	TRBV4-2	TRBJ1-1
CASSVGFTGLDEQYF	TGTGCCAGCAGCGTAGGCTTTACAGGGTTAGACGAGCAGTACTTC	-	-	TRBV9	TRBJ2-7
CASSLSDYEQYF	TGTGCCAGCAGCTTATCCGACTACGAGCAGTACTTC	-	-	TRBV7-9	TRBJ2-7
CASSYSWGLVNYGYTF	TGTGCCAGCAGTTACTCGTGGGGGTTAGTTAACTATGGCTACACCTTC	-	-	TRBV6-5	TRBJ1-2
CASSLVAGSYNEQFF	TGTGCCAGCAGCTTAGTAGCGGGGAGCTACAATGAGCAGTTCTTC	TRBD2	-	TRBV11-3	TRBJ2-1
CASSLIGAAYGYTF	TGTGCCAGCAGTTTAATAGGGGCAGCCTATGGCTACACCTTC	-	-	TRBV28	TRBJ1-2
CASSSRGQREAFF	TGTGCCAGCAGTTCGAGGGGGCAGAGAGAAGCTTTCTTT	TRBD1	-	TRBV6-6	TRBJ1-1